The next 4 T cell receptor beta chains were all read from a single sample in a study of blood T cell repertoires in COVID-19. Clones were sequenced by immunoSEQ multiplex PCR, and TCRdb holds only the in-frame ones, with some missing. The sample lists 60,000 to 75,000 clones; about four fifths were seen once. What was sequenced was peripheral blood. Every receptor here comes from an elderly woman with acute or convalescent COVID-19.

The chain joins TRBV19 to TRBJ2-5; D possibly corresponds to TRBD1 (6 bases). In germline, CDR1 is LNHDA, CDR2 SQIVND (reference sequence). The V end lost 7 bases, the J end lost 1 base, and 10 bases lay between the germline ends. The CDR3 spans 13 residues. The CDR3 nucleotides are TGTGCCAGTAAGGGGGATCTCCAAGAGACCCAGTACTTC. Translating it yields CASKGDLQETQYF.

V and J are TRBV10-1 and TRBJ1-1; 7 nucleotides align to TRBD1. Trimming removed 7 bases from V and 3 bases from J; junction bases left unmatched: 11. This CDR3 contains 15 residues. Germline V gene lookup returns CDR1 WNHNN and CDR2 SYGVQD (reference sequence). The CDR3 region has the DNA TGCGCCAGCACCCAGGGGGGCGGTAGGTACACTGAAGCTTTCTTT. It translates to CASTQGGGRYTEAFF.

The V gene is TRBV4-2, the J gene TRBJ2-1; TRBD2 matches 7 bases. The CDR3 consists of 16 residues. The V and J ends lost 4 bases and 2 bases, in that order; junction bases with no gene match: 8. CDR1 is LGHNA, CDR2 YNFKEQ, per germline. This CDR3 is CASSRSGLSTYNEQFF. The CDR3 coding sequence is TGTGCCAGCAGCCGATCGGGACTATCAACCTACAATGAGCAGTTCTTC.

The chain links TRBV19 to TRBJ2-7; TRBD1 agrees at 8 bases. CDR1 and CDR2 (germline): LNHDA, SQIVND (reference sequence). The V gene end was trimmed by 1 base and the J gene end by 3 bases; junction bases not matched to a gene: 8. This CDR3 has 16 amino acids. CDR3 region: CASSIGGGTGVYEQYF. The CDR3 DNA is TGTGCCAGTAGTATAGGTGGCGGGACAGGTGTCTACGAGCAGTACTTC.